The TCR beta chain under discussion was sequenced for a study of blood T cells in healthy people across ages. General study findings and limits: Greater diversity and more naive CD4+ cells were seen in long-lived donors than in aged donors. Roughly linear declines in TCR beta diversity per million T cells occurred with age.

Isolation of PBMCs gave at least 7 million cells per sample. The amount of total RNA extracted per sample was at least 5.5 micrograms. In the case of this clonotype: Its antigen is currently unknown.

A second roughly 6 to 12 cycle PCR used barcoded and J-beta primers. TCRdb processed the 5' RACE reads anew with MiXCR; each CDR3 protein has one entry. Of some 370,000 distinct CDR3 sequences in the sample, 52% are singletons; the top ten hold around 50%. This CDR3 contains 17 residues. Germline CDR1 and CDR2: SGHTA and FQGNSA. V shed 5 bases, J shed 0 bases, and the junction held 6 bases outside the gene matches. V is TRBV7-2 and J is TRBJ2-4, with 11 nucleotides matching TRBD2. The clonotype was recovered from a man aged 60 to 69 in good health. The sequenced material came from blood. CDR3 in amino acids: CASSPGLAGLAKNIQYF. The CDR3 DNA follows: TGTGCCAGCAGCCCCGGACTAGCGGGCCTAGCCAAAAACATTCAGTACTTC.